This T cell receptor (beta chain) was captured in a study of T cell responses to AZD1222 COVID-19 vaccine. Study-wide context: Second-dose schedules of about 4 or about 12 weeks were combined. Study-level results: In a largely white British group with more females than males, clonal diversity was possibly underestimated. Dominant CD4 TCR responses targeted spike regions 160-218 and 743-854. Compared with day 0, the breadth and depth of the Spike-specific TCR repertoire rose significantly after two doses of AZD1222.

Method: immunoSEQ multiplex PCR; TCRdb's copy keeps in-frame clones and lacks some. The sample has about 96,000 clones, roughly nine tenths seen once. About this clone itself: Antigen unknown.

Trimming took off 7 bases at V and 6 bases at J, with 5 bases between the two ends. From germline, CDR1 is SQVTM and CDR2 ANQGSEA. This CDR3 has 9 residues. The receptor was isolated from an adult in good health. The chain links TRBV29-1 to TRBJ2-3; maybe TRBD1 (5 bases). The material was peripheral blood, obtained on day 0 of AZD1222 vaccination. The DNA for the CDR3 is TGCAGCGGGGGCGATACGCAGTATTTT. Protein sequence: CSGGDTQYF.